Listed below are T cell receptor beta chains from one sample, sequenced in a study of control samples from healthy donors and cancer patients. TCRdb's table, derived via immunoSEQ multiplex PCR, lists solely in-frame clones and lacks some. The repertoire holds 170,000 or so clones, with 85% to 95% as singletons. Sequencing was done on a sample of blood. All receptors come from a woman aged 18-29 years in good health. The CDR3 runs from the conserved cysteine through the conserved F or W. A D gene is named only where the DNA matches it firmly. Only part of the rows carry a size: once, few, many, or a class if the clone is expanded.

>NA|TRBJ2-3|TRBV11-3|TRBD2
TGTGCCAGCAGCCCAACTAGCGGCACAGATACGCAGTATTTT
CASSPTSGTDTQYF
>NA|TRBJ2-1|TRBV10-2|TRBD2
TGCGCCAGCAGTGACGGACTAGCGGGATTGGTCGATGAGCAGTTCTTC
CASSDGLAGLVDEQFF
>NA|TRBJ1-2|TRBV5-4|NA
TGTGCCAGCAGCTTGGCCACGGGGAACTATGGCTACACCTTC
CASSLATGNYGYTF
>NA|TRBJ1-1|TRBV29-1|NA
TGCAGCGCTGGGTCAGGTGAAGCTTTCTTT
CSAGSGEAFF
>once|TRBJ2-2|TRBV7-2|NA
TGTGCCAGCCACCTCGCCTGGAGCGCCGGGGAGCTGTTTTTT
CASHLAWSAGELFF
>once|TRBJ2-3|TRBV12-3/TRBV12-4|NA
TGTGCCAGCAGTTTAAGGAGAGATACGCAGTATTTT
CASSLRRDTQYF
>NA|TRBJ1-1|TRBV6-1|NA
TGTGCCAGCAGTGAATGGTGGGGCGCAGGCACTGAAGCTTTCTTT
CASSEWWGAGTEAFF
>once|TRBJ1-6|TRBV7-9|NA
TGTGCCAGCAGCGAGGGTGATTCACCCCTCCACTTT
CASSEGDSPLHF
>NA|TRBJ2-7|TRBV28|NA
TGTGCCAGCAGTTTAGTACAGCCTTACGAGCAGTACTTC
CASSLVQPYEQYF
>NA|TRBJ2-7|TRBV5-1|NA
TGCGCCAGCAGCTCGGGATGGGAGCAGTACTTC
CASSSGWEQYF
>NA|TRBJ1-5|TRBV5-6|NA
TGTGCCAGCAGCTTGGGTTTCAATCAGCCCCAGCATTTT
CASSLGFNQPQHF
>NA|TRBJ1-2|TRBV6-2/TRBV6-3|TRBD1
TGTGCCAGCACCCCGACAGGGGGGGAGCACGGCTACACCTTC
CASTPTGGEHGYTF
>NA|TRBJ2-2|TRBV24-1|NA
TGTGCCAGGCTGAGCTCTTCGAACACCGGGGAGCTGTTTTTT
CARLSSSNTGELFF
>NA|TRBJ1-1|TRBV5-1|TRBD1
TGCGCCAGCAGCCTGGCGGGGACAGGGAACACTGAAGCTTTCTTT
CASSLAGTGNTEAFF
>NA|TRBJ1-6|TRBV5-1|NA
TGCGCCAGCAGCTGGGACGGAGGGTCACCCCTCCACTTT
CASSWDGGSPLHF
>NA|TRBJ1-4|TRBV9|NA
TGTGCCAGCAGCGTTGGGCCGCGGCAGGAAAAACTGTTTTTT
CASSVGPRQEKLFF
>once|TRBJ2-3|TRBV5-1|NA
TGCGCCAGCAGCTTGGCCCCAGTGGGTCCAGATACGCAGTATTTT
CASSLAPVGPDTQYF
>NA|TRBJ1-5|TRBV7-2|NA
TGTGCCAGCAGACCACAGGGAGGAGGTAGCAATCAGCCCCAGCATTTT
CASRPQGGGSNQPQHF
>NA|TRBJ1-2|TRBV25-1|NA
TGTGCCAGCAGTGAATCCAGACGGCTTCCTGACGGCTACACCTTC
CASSESRRLPDGYTF
>NA|TRBJ2-2|TRBV5-6|NA
TGTGCCAGCAGCTTGGCGGGGGGCTATTATACCGGGGAGCTGTTTTTT
CASSLAGGYYTGELFF
>NA|TRBJ1-6|TRBV7-2|NA
TGTGCCAGCAGCTTAGCGAGGAGGGATAATTCACCCCTCCACTTT
CASSLARRDNSPLHF
>NA|TRBJ1-2|TRBV5-4|NA
TGTGCCAGCAGCTTTCTGGGGGCCACCTACTATGGCTACACCTTC
CASSFLGATYYGYTF
>once|TRBJ2-7|TRBV5-6|NA
TGTGCCAGCAGCTTGGCGCCAGGGTACTACGAGCAGTACTTC
CASSLAPGYYEQYF
>NA|TRBJ2-7|TRBV29-1|NA
TGCAGCGTTGCCGGACCGACCCACTACGAGCAGTACTTC
CSVAGPTHYEQYF
>once|TRBJ2-1|TRBV19|NA
TGTGCCAGTAGTAGTTGGACGGGAGTTGAGCAGTTCTTC
CASSSWTGVEQFF
>NA|TRBJ1-1|TRBV6-5|NA
TGTGCCAGCACCCGCGGGGGTGACACTGAAGCTTTCTTT
CASTRGGDTEAFF
>NA|TRBJ2-7|TRBV6-5|NA
TGTGCCAGCAGTCCGACAGGCGGCCGATCCTACGAGCAGTACTTC
CASSPTGGRSYEQYF
>NA|TRBJ1-2|TRBV4-3|NA
TGCGCCAGCAGCCAAGATCTAACAGGAGGCTATGGCTACACCTTC
CASSQDLTGGYGYTF
>few|TRBJ2-3|TRBV12-3/TRBV12-4|NA
TGTGCCAGCAGCGCCCTCGGTACGCAGTATTTT
CASSALGTQYF
>NA|TRBJ1-2|TRBV7-2|NA
TGTGCCACTCAACTTAACTATGGCTACACCTTC
CATQLNYGYTF
>few|TRBJ2-3|TRBV6-5|TRBD2
TGTGCCAGCAGTCCGGGACTAGACACAGATACGCAGTATTTT
CASSPGLDTDTQYF
>NA|TRBJ2-1|TRBV28|NA
TGTGCCAGCAAGGCCCAAGAGAATGAGCAGTTCTTC
CASKAQENEQFF
>NA|TRBJ2-2|TRBV5-5|NA
TGTGCCAGCAGCATTGGCCCTAACACCGGGGAGCTGTTTTTT
CASSIGPNTGELFF
>NA|TRBJ1-6|TRBV28|NA
TGTGCCAGCAGTTTATCCCCTAATAATTCACCCCTCCACTTT
CASSLSPNNSPLHF
>once|TRBJ1-1|TRBV19|NA
TGTGCCAGTAACCGGGTCGAGGGTGGGAACACTGAAGCTTTCTTT
CASNRVEGGNTEAFF
>NA|TRBJ2-7|TRBV19|TRBD2
TGTGCCAGTATGAGTCCCTCTGGGACTAGCGGGAGCCCCAACGAGCAGTACTTC
CASMSPSGTSGSPNEQYF
>NA|TRBJ1-1|TRBV5-5|NA
TGTGCCAGCAGCCGGCGGCGGGAGAACACTGAAGCTTTCTTT
CASSRRRENTEAFF
>NA|TRBJ1-3|TRBV7-2|NA
TGTGCCAGCAGCTTAGACGGGGGAAACACCATATATTTT
CASSLDGGNTIYF
>NA|TRBJ2-6|TRBV7-9|NA
TGTGCCAGCAGCTTATTAGGGGGGCCTGGGGCCAACGTCCTGACTTTC
CASSLLGGPGANVLTF
>once|TRBJ1-1|TRBV9|NA
TGTGCCAGCAGCCCCTACTGGGGGGGGAACACTGAAGCTTTCTTT
CASSPYWGGNTEAFF
>NA|TRBJ1-1|TRBV28|TRBD1
TGTGCCAGCAGTTTTTCGTTTGTCAGGAGGGGGCCCGACACTGAAGCTTTCTTT
CASSFSFVRRGPDTEAFF
>once|TRBJ2-7|TRBV11-2|NA
TGTGCCAGCAGCTTGGAGGGACGGAACTACGAGCAGTACTTC
CASSLEGRNYEQYF
>NA|TRBJ2-7|TRBV7-2|TRBD1
TGTGCCAGCAGCCGGACAGGGAGCTCCTACGAGCAGTACTTC
CASSRTGSSYEQYF
>NA|TRBJ2-3|TRBV11-3|TRBD1
TGTGCCAGCACCCTAGATCCCCAGGGGGCCTTTAGCACAGATACGCAGTATTTT
CASTLDPQGAFSTDTQYF
>NA|TRBJ2-1|TRBV19|TRBD2
TGTGCCAGTAGTATCATCCCCGGGTTTGGCAGCGGGAGCTCCTACAATGAGCAGTTCTTC
CASSIIPGFGSGSSYNEQFF
>NA|TRBJ2-2|TRBV5-1|TRBD1
TGCGCCAGCAGCTTGGGTCAGGGGGCGAGAGGCACCGGGGAGCTGTTTTTT
CASSLGQGARGTGELFF